The following is a T cell receptor (beta chain) sequence with its context. Its antigen is currently unknown. This record belongs to a study of T cell responses to AZD1222 COVID-19 vaccine. Study overall: Second-dose intervals of approximately 4 or approximately 12 weeks were pooled.

Study-wide points: Within unmutated variant regions lay the reported targets of nearly half of spike-specific TCRs. There were mostly white British donors and more females than males, and clonal diversity was possibly underestimated. Baseline seropositivity characterized only six AZD1222 recipients.

Only in-frame clones appear in the TCRdb table, and some are missing; sequencing was by immunoSEQ multiplex PCR. This table has over 75,000 clones, roughly nine tenths appearing once. The sequence was obtained from an adult in good health. The specimen comprised peripheral blood, sampled on day 0 of AZD1222 vaccination.

Written as DNA, the CDR3 is TGTGCCACCTCAGACAGGGACAATTCACCCCTCCACTTT. Translation: CATSDRDNSPLHF. This chain joins TRBV11-2 and TRBJ1-6, with 7 bases aligning to TRBD1. CDR3 length: 13 residues. Germline values: CDR1 SGHAT, CDR2 FQNNGV. J was trimmed by 7 bases and V by 10 bases; bases with no gene match: 7.